A selection of T cell receptor beta chains follows, all from one sample in a study of T cell responses to AZD1222 COVID-19 vaccine. Sequencing was performed with immunoSEQ multiplex PCR; in TCRdb, only in-frame clones are kept and a portion is missing. The data show approximately 160,000 clones, 90% to 95% seen once. Sequenced material: peripheral blood, taken 28 days after the second AZD1222 dose. All receptors come from an adult who received the AZD1222 COVID-19 vaccine. The CDR3 runs from the conserved cysteine through the conserved F or W. The order of the fields is J gene, clone size, V gene, D gene, CDR3 protein, CDR3 DNA. A D gene is named only where the DNA matches it firmly. The listing skips clone size in some rows; elsewhere it reads once, few, many or a size class.

TRBJ1-2 few TRBV19 - CASSIVASYGYTF TGTGCCAGTAGTATTGTGGCGTCGTATGGCTACACCTTC
TRBJ2-1 - TRBV9 TRBD1 CASRAGTGSYNEQFF TGTGCCAGCCGGGCCGGGACAGGCTCCTACAATGAGCAGTTCTTC
TRBJ2-5 few TRBV27 - CASSPMTVGDQETQYF TGTGCCAGCAGCCCTATGACAGTTGGGGATCAAGAGACCCAGTACTTC
TRBJ1-5 once TRBV19 - CASRSGSYSNQPQHF TGTGCCAGTAGGTCGGGGTCGTATAGCAATCAGCCCCAGCATTTT
TRBJ1-1 - TRBV6-5 TRBD1 CASATGQPTEAFF TGTGCCAGCGCAACGGGACAGCCCACTGAAGCTTTCTTT
TRBJ2-3 - TRBV5-8 - CASRPEGATFTDTQYF TGTGCCAGCAGACCCGAGGGAGCGACCTTCACAGATACGCAGTATTTT
TRBJ1-1 - TRBV28 - CASSLRPMVVNTEAFF TGTGCCAGCAGTCTTAGACCGATGGTAGTGAACACTGAAGCTTTCTTT
TRBJ1-5 - TRBV5-5 - CASSFLGDKLQPQHF TGTGCCAGCAGCTTTTTAGGGGACAAACTCCAGCCCCAGCATTTT
TRBJ1-6 - TRBV4-1 - CASSQDTGWVSPLHF TGCGCCAGCAGCCAAGATACAGGGTGGGTTTCACCCCTCCACTTT
TRBJ1-4 - TRBV7-8 - CASSLNSGPPVEKLFF TGTGCCAGCAGCTTAAATTCAGGGCCCCCGGTTGAAAAACTGTTTTTT
TRBJ1-2 - TRBV5-1 TRBD1 CASSAGQGSGYTF TGCGCCAGCAGCGCGGGACAGGGCTCCGGCTACACCTTC
TRBJ2-3 - TRBV7-6 TRBD2 CASSPRGLAEGITDTQYF TGTGCCAGCAGCCCTAGGGGACTAGCGGAGGGAATCACAGATACGCAGTATTTT
TRBJ1-1 - TRBV18 - CASQMNTEAFF TGTGCCAGCCAAATGAACACTGAAGCTTTCTTT
TRBJ1-2 - TRBV12-3/TRBV12-4 - CASTGGLGYTF TGTGCCAGCACCGGGGGGCTCGGCTACACCTTC
TRBJ2-5 - TRBV30 - CAVEQETQYF TGTGCCGTAGAACAAGAGACCCAGTACTTC
TRBJ2-1 - TRBV10-1 TRBD2 CASSDRTSGGNEQFF TGCGCCAGCAGTGATCGGACTAGCGGGGGCAATGAGCAGTTCTTC
TRBJ1-5 - TRBV19 - CASSTEGFAGQPQHF TGTGCCAGTAGTACGGAGGGGTTTGCCGGTCAGCCCCAGCATTTT
TRBJ2-7 - TRBV5-4 TRBD1 CASSSSWDRGVHEQYF TGTGCCAGCAGCTCCTCCTGGGACAGGGGAGTCCACGAGCAGTACTTC
TRBJ2-7 - TRBV5-5 - CATSRWGDYEQYF TGTGCCACTTCTCGATGGGGGGACTACGAGCAGTACTTC
TRBJ2-1 - TRBV18 TRBD1 CASTTMTGIVEQFF TGTGCCAGCACCACCATGACAGGGATCGTTGAGCAGTTCTTC
TRBJ1-6 - TRBV19 - CASSVTGSVLHF TGTGCCAGTAGCGTCACAGGGTCCGTCCTCCACTTT
TRBJ1-1 - TRBV7-2 - CASSLASGAWEAFF TGTGCCAGCAGCTTAGCTTCCGGAGCGTGGGAAGCTTTCTTT
TRBJ2-7 - TRBV5-1 TRBD2 CASSWAGGPGEQYF TGCGCCAGCAGCTGGGCGGGAGGGCCAGGCGAGCAGTACTTC
TRBJ1-5 - TRBV7-8 - CASSWLGAPDSNQPQHF TGTGCCAGCAGCTGGTTAGGGGCCCCCGATAGCAATCAGCCCCAGCATTTT
TRBJ1-1 - TRBV7-2 - CASSNRATEAFF TGTGCCAGCAGCAACCGGGCCACTGAAGCTTTCTTT
TRBJ2-7 - TRBV13 - CASSRIWAGENEQYF TGTGCCAGCAGCCGAATCTGGGCAGGGGAGAACGAGCAGTACTTC
TRBJ1-5 - TRBV4-1 - CASSQEGDQPQHF TGCGCCAGCAGCCAAGAGGGGGATCAGCCCCAGCATTTT
TRBJ2-1 - TRBV30 - CAWSKGYEQFF TGTGCCTGGAGTAAGGGTTATGAGCAGTTCTTC
TRBJ2-1 - TRBV10-1 - CASSESGRTDNEQFF TGCGCCAGCAGTGAGTCGGGGCGAACTGACAATGAGCAGTTCTTC
TRBJ2-3 - TRBV27 - CASSFYDTQYF TGTGCCAGCAGTTTTTACGATACGCAGTATTTT
TRBJ1-1 - TRBV9 - CASSVGIQEWTEAFF TGTGCCAGCAGCGTAGGGATACAGGAGTGGACTGAAGCTTTCTTT
TRBJ2-1 - TRBV9 - CASSVAGVGYNEQFF TGTGCCAGCAGCGTAGCAGGGGTAGGCTACAATGAGCAGTTCTTC
TRBJ2-6 - TRBV15 - CATSTLRGALGANVLTF TGTGCCACCAGCACCCTCCGGGGGGCTTTAGGGGCCAACGTCCTGACTTTC
TRBJ2-5 - TRBV5-1 TRBD2 CASSLGTSGRETQYF TGCGCCAGCAGCTTGGGGACTAGCGGGAGGGAGACCCAGTACTTC
TRBJ2-3 - TRBV11-2 - CASSASGNRHTQYF TGTGCCAGCAGCGCGAGCGGAAACAGACATACGCAGTATTTT
TRBJ2-3 - TRBV6-1 - CASSDSTDTQYF TGTGCCAGCAGCGACAGCACAGATACGCAGTATTTT
TRBJ2-1 - TRBV24-1 TRBD2 CATSDSGLAGGSYNEQFF TGTGCCACCAGTGATTCTGGACTAGCGGGAGGATCGTACAATGAGCAGTTCTTC
TRBJ2-1 - TRBV29-1 - CSVAETRTYNEQFF TGCAGCGTTGCGGAGACTAGGACGTACAATGAGCAGTTCTTC
TRBJ2-7 - TRBV6-1 TRBD1 CASGDRGGSYEQYF TGTGCCAGCGGTGACAGGGGCGGCTCCTACGAGCAGTACTTC
TRBJ1-5 once TRBV27 - CASSLYKSSNQPQHF TGTGCCAGCAGTTTATATAAAAGTAGCAATCAGCCCCAGCATTTT
TRBJ1-5 - TRBV19 TRBD1 CASSIVSAGGGQPQHF TGTGCCAGTAGTATAGTATCGGCAGGGGGCGGTCAGCCCCAGCATTTT
TRBJ2-5 - TRBV18 - CASSPPMQETQYF TGTGCCAGCTCACCACCGATGCAAGAGACCCAGTACTTC
TRBJ1-2 - TRBV5-4 TRBD1 CASSPGQSTFGAF TGTGCCAGCAGCCCGGGACAGAGCACCTTCGGAGCCTTC